This T cell receptor beta chain was identified during a study of shared clonotypes between healthy human individuals. The CDR3 consists of 14 residues. The V gene's germline CDR1 is MDHEN and CDR2 SYDVKM. Trimming took 2 bases from V and 7 from J, leaving 15 bases between them. Naive CD8 cells lacked CD45RO and underwent positive selection for CCR7, leaving out terminally differentiated effector memory CD45RA+ cells. Produced via immunoSEQ multiplex PCR; TCRdb's table is partial and in-frame only. The sample shows fewer than 1 million clones, approximately 96% of them seen only once. This clonotype was obtained from a man aged 30 to 39 in good health. This sequence joins TRBV28 and TRBJ2-7; perhaps TRBD2 as D (6 bases). The sequencing sample was made of naive CD8+ T cells sorted from blood. The CDR3 spells CASSLDSGLIEQYF. DNA of the CDR3: TGTGCCAGCAGTTTAGATAGCGGACTTATAGAGCAGTACTTC.